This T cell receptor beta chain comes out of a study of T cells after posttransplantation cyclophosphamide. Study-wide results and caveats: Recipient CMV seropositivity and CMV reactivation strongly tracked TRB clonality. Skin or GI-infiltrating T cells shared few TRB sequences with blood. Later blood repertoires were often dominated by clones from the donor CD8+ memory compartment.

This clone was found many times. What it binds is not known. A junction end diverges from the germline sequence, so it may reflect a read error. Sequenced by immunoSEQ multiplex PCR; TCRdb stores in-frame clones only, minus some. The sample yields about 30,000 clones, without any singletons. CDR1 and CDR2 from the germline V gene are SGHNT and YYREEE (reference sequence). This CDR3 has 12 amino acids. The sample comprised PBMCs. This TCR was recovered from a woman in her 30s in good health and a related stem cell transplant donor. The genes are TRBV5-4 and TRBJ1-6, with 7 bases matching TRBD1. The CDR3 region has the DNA TGTGCCAGCAGCTTGGATAGGGGGCGCTATGACTTT. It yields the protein CASSLDRGRYDF. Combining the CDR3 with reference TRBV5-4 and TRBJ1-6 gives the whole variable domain ETGVTQSPTHLIKTRGQQVTLRCSSQSGHNTVSWYQQALGQGPQFIFQYYREEENGRGNFPPRFSGLQFPNYSSELNVNALELDDSALYLCASSLDRGRYDFGNGTRLTVT.